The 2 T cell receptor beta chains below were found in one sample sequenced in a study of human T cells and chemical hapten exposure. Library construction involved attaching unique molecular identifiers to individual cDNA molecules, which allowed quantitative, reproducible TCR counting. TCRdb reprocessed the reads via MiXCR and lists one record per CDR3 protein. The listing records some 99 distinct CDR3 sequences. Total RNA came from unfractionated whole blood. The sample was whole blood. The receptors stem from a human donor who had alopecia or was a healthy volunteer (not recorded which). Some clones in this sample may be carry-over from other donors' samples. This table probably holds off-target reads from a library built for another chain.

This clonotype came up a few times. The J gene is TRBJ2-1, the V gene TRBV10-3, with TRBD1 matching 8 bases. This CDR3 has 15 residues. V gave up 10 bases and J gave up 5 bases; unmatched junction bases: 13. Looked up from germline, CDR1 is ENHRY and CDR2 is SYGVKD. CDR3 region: CATRTPPDRDNEQFF. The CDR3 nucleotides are TGTGCCACCCGAACCCCGCCGGACAGGGACAATGAGCAGTTCTTC.

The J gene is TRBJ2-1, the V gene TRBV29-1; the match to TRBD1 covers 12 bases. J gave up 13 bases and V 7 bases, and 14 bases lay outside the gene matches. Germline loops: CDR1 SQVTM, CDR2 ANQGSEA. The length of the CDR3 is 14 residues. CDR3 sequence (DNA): TGCAGCGCCGACGGGACAGGGGGCACCGAGCCACAGTTCTTC. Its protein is CSADGTGGTEPQFF.